This passage covers 5 T cell receptor beta chains from one sample sequenced in a study of control samples from healthy donors and cancer patients (dated by TCRdb to the early 2020s). Receptor libraries were prepared by the immunoSEQ multiplex PCR assay. Imported from immuneACCESS, the table was reduced by TCRdb to in-frame sequences with V and J called. These copies leave out some clones; in studies compared against another copy, an unresolved V gene accounts for under half, and the cause of the remainder is not known. The sample data list 100,000 to 150,000 clones, and roughly 84% of these were observed just once. The top ten clonotypes cover over 6.5% of the sample. Source material: blood. The receptors were gathered from a man aged 40-50 years in good health.

J is TRBJ1-5 and V is TRBV21-1. TRBV21-1 is flagged as a pseudogene. There are 13 residues in the CDR3. The CDR3: CASSMLVGQPQHF. The CDR3 nucleotides are TGTGCCAGCAGCATGTTGGTAGGGCAGCCCCAGCATTTT.

CDR3 sequence reads: CASNRGPNTGELFF. The CDR3 region has the DNA TGCGCCAGCAATCGGGGGCCTAACACCGGGGAGCTGTTTTTT. The rearrangement links TRBV5-1 to TRBJ2-2; D could derive from TRBD1 or TRBD2 (6 bases each). CDR3 length: 14 residues. Germline assignment: CDR1 SGHRS and CDR2 YFSETQ. V was shortened by 6 bases and J by 2 bases, with 11 bases between the two germline ends.

This clone was seen a single time. The chain joins TRBV19 to TRBJ1-6, with 9 nucleotides matching TRBD1. J was trimmed by 10 bases and V by 0 bases; bases with no gene match: 10. The CDR3 is made up of 17 amino acids. Germline CDR1 is LNHDA and CDR2 is SQIVND (reference sequence). The DNA of the CDR3 is TGTGCCAGTAGTATAGAAGGACCGGGACAGGGCCTCTCACCCCTCCACTTT. Amino acids: CASSIEGPGQGLSPLHF.

The chain combines TRBV20-1 with TRBJ1-6, with TRBD1 matching 7 bases. The CDR3 spans 16 residues. The ends lost 3 bases at V and 10 bases at J; junction bases unmatched: 15. Germline CDR1 is DFQATT and CDR2 is SNEGSKA (reference sequence). The CDR3 sequence is CSASKGAGTLDSPLHF. The CDR3 DNA reads TGCAGTGCTAGTAAGGGGGCCGGGACCCTCGACTCACCCCTCCACTTT.

This chain joins TRBV4-3 and TRBJ1-6, with D possibly TRBD1 on 5 matching bases. Germline assignment: CDR1 LGHNA and CDR2 YSLEER. CDR3 length equals 15 residues. Deletions cut 1 base from V and 8 bases from J, with 12 bases between. The CDR3 here is CASSQGWGGDSPLHF. Written as DNA, the CDR3 is TGCGCCAGCAGCCAAGGATGGGGAGGGGATTCACCCCTCCACTTT.